These 26 T cell receptor beta chains originate from one sample sequenced in a study of OX40 agonist ivuxolimab in advanced cancers. The protocol was immunoSEQ multiplex PCR, while the TCRdb copy is restricted to in-frame clones and leaves out a portion. In the table there are tens of thousands of clones, roughly nine tenths of which are singletons. Sequencing used CD4+ or CD8+ T cells sorted from blood, obtained in a trial of the OX40 agonist ivuxolimab. These receptors all stem from an adult with an advanced solid tumor such as melanoma, head and neck, liver or kidney cancer.

This chain uses TRBV4-3 with TRBJ2-7, with TRBD1 identical over 8 bases. V gave up 4 bases and J gave up 3 bases; unmatched junction bases: 11. The CDR3 extends over 16 amino acids. Germline V gene data show CDR1 as LGHNA and CDR2 as YSLEER. The CDR3 sequence: CASSPVGTGGGYEQYF. For the CDR3, the DNA is TGCGCCAGCAGCCCCGTCGGGACAGGTGGAGGCTACGAGCAGTACTTC.

This chain connects TRBV7-8 to TRBJ1-1; the match to TRBD1 covers 7 bases. This CDR3 has 15 residues. The trim removed 6 bases at V and 3 bases at J, leaving 10 bases unmatched. In germline, CDR1 is SGHVS, CDR2 FQNEAQ. The CDR3 loop reads CASRRTGVGYTEAFF. CDR3 in DNA: TGTGCCAGCAGGCGTACAGGGGTCGGGTACACTGAAGCTTTCTTT.

This rearrangement joins TRBV2 to TRBJ2-5; 16 nucleotides match TRBD2. CDR1 and CDR2 from the germline V gene are SNHLY and FYNNEI. This CDR3 spans 17 amino acids. J was trimmed by 4 bases and V by 9 bases; bases with no gene match: 11. The CDR3 sequence: CARAPGLAGGPLETQYF. The CDR3 coding sequence is TGTGCCAGGGCCCCGGGACTAGCGGGGGGGCCTCTAGAGACCCAGTACTTC.

The rearrangement joins TRBV9 to TRBJ2-1; D might be TRBD1 (5 bases). Germline CDR1 reads SGDLS; CDR2 reads YYNGEE. The CDR3 runs to 15 residues. V shed 4 bases and J shed 0 bases, with 11 bases lying between them. This CDR3 reads CASSTTGSSYNEQFF. CDR3 nucleotide sequence: TGTGCCAGCAGCACAACAGGCAGCTCCTACAATGAGCAGTTCTTC.

This chain links TRBV28 with TRBJ2-1; D may correspond to TRBD1 or TRBD2 (5 bases each). Germline CDR1 reads MDHEN; CDR2 reads SYDVKM. The CDR3 contains 16 residues. The V end was cut by 3 bases, the J end by 0 bases, with 12 bases between. The CDR3 DNA is TGTGCCAGCAGTTTGGGGCGGGCCCTCTCCTACAATGAGCAGTTCTTC. As protein: CASSLGRALSYNEQFF.

Only one count was recorded for this clone. The gene calls are TRBV9 and TRBJ2-7; a possible D gene is TRBD1 (5 bases). Trimming shortened V by 0 bases and J by 4 bases, and 11 bases separated the two germline ends. CDR3 length: 14 residues. The germline V gene has CDR1 SGDLS and CDR2 YYNGEE. The CDR3 DNA is TGTGCCAGCAGCGTAGCGACAGACCAATACGAGCAGTACTTC. Translating gives CASSVATDQYEQYF.

The chain has TRBV6-5 and TRBJ2-7, with TRBD2 matching over 9 bases. Germline CDR1 and CDR2: MNHEY and SVGAGI. J was trimmed by 2 bases and V by 5 bases; bases with no gene match: 7. This CDR3 is 15 amino acids long. The CDR3 reads CASSPGLAKTYEQYF. In nucleotides, the CDR3 is TGTGCCAGCAGTCCTGGACTAGCGAAAACCTACGAGCAGTACTTC.

The chain is built from TRBV6-5 and TRBJ2-7; 10 positions agree with TRBD2. Losses at the gene ends were 6 bases for V and 6 bases for J; bases not matched to a gene: 8. CDR1 and CDR2 (germline): MNHEY, SVGAGI. This CDR3 has 14 residues. CDR3 sequence reads: CASSPLAGMGEQYF. The CDR3 region has the DNA TGTGCCAGCAGCCCACTAGCGGGAATGGGCGAGCAGTACTTC.

The V gene is TRBV5-4, the J gene TRBJ2-1; 12 nucleotides line up with TRBD1. Germline V gene sequence: CDR1 SGHNT, CDR2 YYREEE (reference sequence). The ends lost 0 bases at V and 7 bases at J; junction bases unmatched: 5. This CDR3 spans 16 amino acids. Here the CDR3 reads CASSLVGTGGGNEQFF. Written as DNA, the CDR3 is TGTGCCAGCAGCTTGGTCGGGACAGGGGGCGGGAATGAGCAGTTCTTC. The complete variable domain, with remaining parts taken from reference TRBV5-4 and TRBJ2-1, reads ETGVTQSPTHLIKTRGQQVTLRCSSQSGHNTVSWYQQALGQGPQFIFQYYREEENGRGNFPPRFSGLQFPNYSSELNVNALELDDSALYLCASSLVGTGGGNEQFFGPGTRLTVL.

This chain's CDR3 is CSVPFFHGYTF. The DNA for the CDR3 is TGCAGCGTTCCATTCTTTCATGGCTACACCTTC. This chain connects TRBV29-1 to TRBJ1-2; D is uncertain. The germline gives CDR1 SQVTM, CDR2 ANQGSEA. This CDR3 has 11 amino acids. Trimming left V 5 bases short and J 6 bases short, with 10 bases between.

This clone has only a few counts. The rearrangement joins TRBV19 to TRBJ2-6; D call uncertain. The CDR3 sequence is 15 residues long. CDR1 is LNHDA and CDR2 is SQIVND in the germline V gene (reference sequence). V was cut by 6 bases and J by 3 bases, with 12 bases left in between. DNA of the CDR3: TGTGCCAGTAGCCCTTTCCCGAATGGGGCCAACGTCCTGACTTTC. This encodes CASSPFPNGANVLTF.

This rearrangement joins TRBV13 to TRBJ2-3, with D tentatively TRBD1 or TRBD2 (5 bases each). The CDR3 has 15 residues. CDR1 is PRHDT, CDR2 FYEKMQ, per germline (reference sequence). With 1 base removed from V and 4 bases from J, the gap between germline ends came to 12 bases. This CDR3 reads CASSLEGAGADTQYF. The CDR3 DNA reads TGTGCCAGCAGCTTAGAAGGGGCGGGCGCAGATACGCAGTATTTT.

CDR3 loop: CASSPIEAFF. In nucleotides, the CDR3 is TGTGCCAGCAGTCCTATTGAAGCTTTCTTT. V and J are TRBV6-6 and TRBJ1-1; D not resolved. The V and J ends lost 5 bases and 7 bases respectively, with 5 bases between them. CDR3 length: 10 residues. CDR1 and CDR2 (germline): MNHNY, SVGAGI (reference sequence).

This sequence joins TRBV4-2 and TRBJ2-7; no definite D call. The CDR3 covers 16 residues. Germline V gene lookup returns CDR1 LGHNA and CDR2 YNFKEQ. V was clipped by 0 bases and J by 4 bases, with 16 bases between them. The CDR3 protein is CASSQEGWGVEYEQYF. CDR3 nucleotides: TGTGCCAGCAGCCAAGAAGGATGGGGTGTCGAGTACGAGCAGTACTTC.

The chain joins TRBV5-1 to TRBJ2-2; no definite D call. V lost 4 bases to trimming and J lost 4 bases, with 11 bases between them. The CDR3 is 14 amino acids. Germline CDR1 is SGHRS and CDR2 is YFSETQ. The CDR3 here is CASSLTGSTGELFF. In DNA, the CDR3 is TGCGCCAGCAGCCTCACGGGCAGCACCGGGGAGCTGTTTTTT. Filled out from reference TRBV5-1 and TRBJ2-2, the complete variable domain reads KAGVTQTPRYLIKTRGQQVTLSCSPISGHRSVSWYQQTPGQGLQFLFEYFSETQRNKGNFPGRFSGRQFSNSRSEMNVSTLELGDSALYLCASSLTGSTGELFFGEGSRLTVL.

The sample holds one count of this clone. The CDR3 DNA sequence: TGTGCCAGCAGTGAGGAGGGGGACGAGCAGTACGTC. Protein product: CASSEEGDEQYV. V is TRBV2 and J is TRBJ2-7, with D possibly called TRBD1 or TRBD2 (6 bases each). CDR3 length equals 12 residues. The V end was cut by 3 bases, the J end by 5 bases, with 8 bases between. In germline, CDR1 is SNHLY, CDR2 FYNNEI.

V usage is TRBV28 and J usage is TRBJ1-1, with 9 bases that match TRBD1. Per the germline V gene, CDR1 is MDHEN and CDR2 is SYDVKM. Trimming cost V 7 bases and J 1 base; bases outside gene matches: 4. The CDR3 is 14 residues long. This chain's CDR3 is CASNGDRENTEAFF. The CDR3 DNA reads TGTGCCAGCAACGGGGACAGGGAGAACACTGAAGCTTTCTTT. The variable domain in full, completed from reference TRBV28 and TRBJ1-1, reads DVKVTQSSRYLVKRTGEKVFLECVQDMDHENMFWYRQDPGLGLRLIYFSYDVKMKEKGDIPEGYSVSREKKERFSLILESASTNQTSMYLCASNGDRENTEAFFGQGTRLTVV.

V is TRBV27 and J is TRBJ1-6, with a tentative D call TRBD1 (6 bases). CDR3 length: 17 residues. V shed 3 bases and J shed 0 bases, with 12 bases lying between them. Germline V gene lookup returns CDR1 MNHEY and CDR2 SMNVEV (reference sequence). The DNA of the CDR3 is TGTGCCAGCAGTTTTCTTCAGGGGATCTCCTATAATTCACCCCTCCACTTT. Translation gives CASSFLQGISYNSPLHF.

CDR3 loop: CASSSRQGLLYEQYF. The CDR3 coding sequence is TGTGCCAGCAGTTCCCGACAGGGTCTATTATACGAGCAGTACTTC. The chain links TRBV28 to TRBJ2-7, with 7 bases fitting TRBD1. V trimming: 4 bases; J trimming: 4 bases; junction bases outside the gene matches: 10. The CDR3 is made up of 15 amino acids. Germline assignment: CDR1 MDHEN and CDR2 SYDVKM. The whole variable domain, remainder taken from reference TRBV28 and TRBJ2-7, is DVKVTQSSRYLVKRTGEKVFLECVQDMDHENMFWYRQDPGLGLRLIYFSYDVKMKEKGDIPEGYSVSREKKERFSLILESASTNQTSMYLCASSSRQGLLYEQYFGPGTRLTVT.

The rearrangement joins TRBV25-1 to TRBJ2-7; 10 bases fit TRBD1. V trimming: 5 bases; J trimming: 2 bases; junction bases outside the gene matches: 3. The CDR3 runs 14 residues. CDR1 is MGHDK, CDR2 SYGVNS, per germline. CDR3 nucleotides: TGTGCCAGCAGTACTGGGACAGGGGCCTACGAGCAGTACGTC. Translating gives CASSTGTGAYEQYV.

The rearrangement uses TRBV30 and TRBJ1-2; perhaps TRBD1 as D (5 bases). CDR1 and CDR2 (germline): GTSNPN, SVGIG (reference sequence). V lost 0 bases and J 5 bases, leaving 22 bases between the germline ends. The CDR3 covers 17 residues. CDR3 sequence reads: CAWSVFMVAGKRYGYTF. In nucleotides, the CDR3 is TGTGCCTGGAGTGTCTTTATGGTAGCAGGGAAGCGGTATGGCTACACCTTC.

The V call is TRBV4-1, the J call TRBJ2-1, with 8 positions matching TRBD1. Germline V gene lookup returns CDR1 MGHRA and CDR2 YSYEKL. The CDR3 is made up of 15 amino acids. V was pared by 0 bases and J by 8 bases, with 6 bases of the junction left unmatched. The CDR3 sequence is CASSQDSRGRDEQFF. The CDR3 region has the DNA TGCGCCAGCAGCCAAGATAGCAGGGGGCGAGATGAGCAGTTCTTC.

V is TRBV11-2 and J is TRBJ1-5, with D hard to call. Germline assignment: CDR1 SGHAT and CDR2 FQNNGV. The CDR3 is made up of 15 amino acids. V was shortened by 1 base and J by 5 bases, with 12 bases between the two germline ends. The CDR3: CASSLGPPADQPQHF. The DNA of the CDR3 is TGTGCCAGCAGCTTAGGGCCTCCGGCGGATCAGCCCCAGCATTTT.

This sequence joins TRBV2 and TRBJ1-4; D unresolved. Germline CDR1 and CDR2: SNHLY and FYNNEI. Trimming stripped 7 bases from V and 3 bases from J, with 18 bases between. CDR3 size: 16 residues. The CDR3 spells CASIRAQLRSNEKLFF. The DNA of the CDR3 is TGTGCCAGCATACGCGCCCAACTCAGGTCTAATGAAAAACTGTTTTTT.

The V and J genes are TRBV7-9 and TRBJ1-3, with a weak D call TRBD1 (6 bases). The CDR3 consists of 16 residues. Per germline, CDR1 SEHNR and CDR2 FQNEAQ (reference sequence). V was pared by 5 bases and J by 16 bases, with 30 bases between. The CDR3 DNA reads as TGTGCCAGCAGCCACTCGAACCAGGGGCCTCTGTTCAAGGAGTATTTT. Amino acid sequence: CASSHSNQGPLFKEYF.

This clone was observed a single time. The rearrangement uses TRBV4-1 and TRBJ1-1, with a weak D call TRBD1 (6 bases). CDR1 MGHRA and CDR2 YSYEKL come from the germline V gene. The CDR3 is 17 residues long. The V end lost 4 bases, the J end lost 0 bases, and 18 bases lay between the germline ends. Written as DNA, the CDR3 is TGCGCCAGCAGCCCAGTCTTACAGGGATACATGAACACTGAAGCTTTCTTT. It codes for CASSPVLQGYMNTEAFF.